Following are 20 T cell receptor beta chains from one sample sequenced in a study of T cell responses to AZD1222 COVID-19 vaccine. Only in-frame clones appear in the TCRdb table, and some are missing; sequencing was by immunoSEQ multiplex PCR. The sample yields 150,000 to 200,000 clones, about 83% seen once. The sample here was peripheral blood, taken 28 days after the second AZD1222 dose. The receptors were gathered from an adult who received the AZD1222 COVID-19 vaccine.

The chain joins TRBV19 to TRBJ1-5, with TRBD1 as a possible D gene (6 bases). The CDR3 loop spans 14 amino acids. Trimming removed 7 bases at V and 5 bases at J, with 15 bases between. The germline CDR1 and CDR2 sequences are LNHDA and SQIVND (reference sequence). CDR3 sequence: CASTPRGLYQPQHF. As DNA, the CDR3 is TGTGCCAGTACCCCCAGGGGACTCTATCAGCCCCAGCATTTT.

V usage is TRBV11-3 and J usage is TRBJ1-1, with 9 bases aligning to TRBD1. Losses at the gene ends were 5 bases for V and 0 bases for J; bases not matched to a gene: 4. The CDR3 extends over 15 amino acids. The germline V gene has CDR1 SGHNT and CDR2 YENEEA. The CDR3: CASSQTGGVNTEAFF. CDR3 nucleotides: TGTGCCAGCAGCCAGACAGGGGGTGTGAACACTGAAGCTTTCTTT.

V usage is TRBV27 and J usage is TRBJ2-4; D is perhaps TRBD1 (5 bases). This CDR3 spans 15 amino acids. Germline CDR1 MNHEY, CDR2 SMNVEV (reference sequence). V dropped 2 bases and J dropped 0 bases, with 8 bases sitting between them. This chain's CDR3 is CASSLVGVAKNIQYF. DNA of the CDR3: TGTGCCAGCAGTTTAGTAGGGGTAGCCAAAAACATTCAGTACTTC.

The CDR3 region has the DNA TGTGCCAGCAGCTTCGCCGGGACGCTCGGCGCAAATGAGCAGTTCTTC. It is translated as CASSFAGTLGANEQFF. The J gene is TRBJ2-1, the V gene TRBV7-9; D possibly uses TRBD1 or TRBD2 (5 bases each). Germline values: CDR1 SEHNR, CDR2 FQNEAQ (reference sequence). V was clipped by 3 bases and J by 7 bases, with 19 bases between them. This CDR3 has 16 residues.

The gene calls are TRBV19 and TRBJ2-2; D unclear. Deletions cut 8 bases from V and 5 bases from J, with 15 bases between. Germline V lookup: CDR1 LNHDA, CDR2 SQIVND (reference sequence). This CDR3 contains 14 residues. The CDR3 reads CASLKGSRTGELFF. CDR3 sequence (DNA): TGTGCCAGTCTCAAGGGCTCGAGAACCGGGGAGCTGTTTTTT.

The chain combines TRBV18 with TRBJ1-2; D is uncertain. Per the germline V gene, CDR1 is KGHSH and CDR2 is LQKENI. Between the trimmed V and J ends, which lost 1 base and 8 bases, there was a span of 20 bases. This CDR3 has 16 residues. In nucleotides, the CDR3 is TGTGCCAGCTCACCACTGCGGGAAGGACCCGCCTGGGGCTACACCTTC. This gives the protein CASSPLREGPAWGYTF.

This clone was seen a single time. The chain carries TRBV6-5 and TRBJ2-3; 15 positions match TRBD2. The germline V gene encodes CDR1 MNHEY and CDR2 SVGAGI. V gave up 6 bases and J gave up 4 bases; unmatched junction bases: 2. There are 15 residues in the CDR3. CDR3 coding DNA: TGTGCCAGCAGCGGACTAGCGGGGGGGTCAGATACGCAGTATTTT. Translating it yields CASSGLAGGSDTQYF.

The chain carries TRBV2 and TRBJ2-1; 9 bases are shared with TRBD2. V gave up 7 bases and J gave up 0 bases; unmatched junction bases: 19. Germline assignment: CDR1 SNHLY and CDR2 FYNNEI. This CDR3 spans 20 amino acids. CDR3 amino acids: CASTLTPLAGYESSYNEQFF. Here the CDR3 DNA reads TGTGCCAGCACCCTAACCCCGCTAGCGGGGTACGAGAGCTCCTACAATGAGCAGTTCTTC.

This clone was seen a single time. The rearrangement uses TRBV19 and TRBJ1-1, with TRBD1 matching over 9 bases. Germline V gives CDR1 LNHDA, CDR2 SQIVND (reference sequence). The CDR3 runs 15 residues. Unmatched junction bases numbered 5, after V lost 5 bases and J lost 1 base. CDR3 residues: CASSSRTGANTEAFF. In DNA, the CDR3 is TGTGCCAGTAGTTCCCGGACAGGGGCGAACACTGAAGCTTTCTTT.

The chain recombines TRBV7-8 with TRBJ2-1; weak D call: TRBD2 (6 bases). There are 13 residues in the CDR3. V lost 10 bases to trimming and J lost 5 bases, with 15 bases between them. Germline lookup yields CDR1 SGHVS and CDR2 FQNEAQ. As DNA, the CDR3 is TGTGCCACCCGGAGGGGCCGGGACAATGAGCAGTTCTTC. Translated: CATRRGRDNEQFF.

The chain couples TRBV6-1 to TRBJ1-1; 11 bases agree with TRBD1. CDR1 MNHNS and CDR2 SASEGT come from the germline V gene. The CDR3 loop spans 17 amino acids. The trim removed 2 bases at V and 0 bases at J, leaving 5 bases unmatched. The CDR3 DNA reads TGTGCCAGCAGTGAAAAGGGACAGGGGGGCCTGAACACTGAAGCTTTCTTT. Amino acids: CASSEKGQGGLNTEAFF.

V gene TRBV14 combines with J gene TRBJ1-2, with TRBD1 identical over 7 bases. J lost 3 bases, V lost 8 bases, and 3 bases had no gene match. Germline CDR1 is SGHDN and CDR2 is FVKESK. This CDR3 region has 12 residues. The CDR3: CASGGQYYGYTF. DNA for the CDR3: TGTGCCAGCGGGGGACAGTACTATGGCTACACCTTC.

The gene calls are TRBV4-1 and TRBJ1-1; D is uncertain. This CDR3 region has 16 residues. Trimming cost V 5 bases and J 2 bases, with 18 bases left between them. Germline V gene sequence: CDR1 MGHRA, CDR2 YSYEKL. The CDR3: CASSMRNVGSNTEAFF. The CDR3 DNA reads TGCGCCAGCAGCATGCGAAATGTTGGGAGCAACACTGAAGCTTTCTTT.

V usage is TRBV4-1 and J usage is TRBJ1-2; D unresolved. CDR3 length: 15 residues. Germline CDR1 and CDR2: MGHRA and YSYEKL. V was shortened by 0 bases and J by 8 bases, with 16 bases between the two germline ends. CDR3 region: CASSQEGWEREGYTF. The CDR3 DNA sequence: TGCGCCAGCAGCCAAGAAGGGTGGGAGAGAGAGGGCTACACCTTC.

Comments on this clone: The conserved phenylalanine or tryptophan normally closing the CDR3 is absent here, so this likely arose from a read error. The limits of the CDR3 on the DNA are not certain, so only TCRdb's listed CDR3 is given. V gene TRBV21-1 combines with J gene TRBJ1-2; no DNA check was done on the table's D call, TRBD1. TRBV21-1 is an annotated pseudogene. The CDR3 length is 12 residues, termini included. CDR3 protein: CASSKEQVEIGR.

V and J are TRBV6-5 and TRBJ1-5; 8 bases are a match to TRBD1. In germline, CDR1 is MNHEY, CDR2 SVGAGI. V was clipped by 10 bases and J by 7 bases; unmatched bases: 12. The CDR3 is made up of 14 amino acids. CDR3 sequence reads: CATSSRGRGQPQHF. The CDR3 nucleotides are TGTGCCACCTCCTCCAGGGGGCGCGGCCAGCCCCAGCATTTT.

This sequence joins TRBV11-2 and TRBJ1-1, with D possibly TRBD1 on 5 matching bases. Trimming stripped 2 bases from V and 4 bases from J, with 14 bases between. Looked up from germline, CDR1 is SGHAT and CDR2 is FQNNGV. CDR3 length: 15 amino acids. As DNA, the CDR3 is TGTGCCAGCAGCTTATGGGAGAGGGGTGGCACTGAAGCTTTCTTT. This translates into CASSLWERGGTEAFF.

The chain is built from TRBV5-5 and TRBJ2-2; unclear D gene. The CDR3 contains 14 residues. Germline V gene sequence: CDR1 SGHKS, CDR2 YYEKEE (reference sequence). Between the trimmed V and J ends, which lost 2 bases and 7 bases, there was a span of 12 bases. The CDR3 here is CASSLEWANGELFF. The CDR3 DNA follows: TGTGCCAGCAGCTTAGAATGGGCTAACGGGGAGCTGTTTTTT.

The V call is TRBV7-9, the J call TRBJ2-7, with D possibly matching TRBD1 (5 bases). CDR3 length: 17 amino acids. From germline, CDR1 is SEHNR and CDR2 FQNEAQ (reference sequence). Trimming removed 2 bases at V and 0 bases at J, with 17 bases between. The CDR3 DNA is TGTGCCAGCAGCTTAAGTAGCCAGGGCCCCCCCTCCTACGAGCAGTACTTC. As protein: CASSLSSQGPPSYEQYF. The whole variable domain, remainder taken from reference TRBV7-9 and TRBJ2-7, is DTGVSQNPRHKITKRGQNVTFRCDPISEHNRLYWYRQTLGQGPEFLTYFQNEAQLEKSRLLSDRFSAERPKGSFSTLEIQRTEQGDSAMYLCASSLSSQGPPSYEQYFGPGTRLTVT.

This sequence joins TRBV27 and TRBJ2-7; D remains unclear. V was trimmed by 2 bases and J by 2 bases, leaving 7 bases between them. The CDR3 totals 13 residues. The V gene's germline CDR1 is MNHEY and CDR2 SMNVEV (reference sequence). This CDR3 reads CASSLIRTYEQYF. The CDR3 DNA sequence: TGTGCCAGCAGTTTAATACGGACCTACGAGCAGTACTTC.